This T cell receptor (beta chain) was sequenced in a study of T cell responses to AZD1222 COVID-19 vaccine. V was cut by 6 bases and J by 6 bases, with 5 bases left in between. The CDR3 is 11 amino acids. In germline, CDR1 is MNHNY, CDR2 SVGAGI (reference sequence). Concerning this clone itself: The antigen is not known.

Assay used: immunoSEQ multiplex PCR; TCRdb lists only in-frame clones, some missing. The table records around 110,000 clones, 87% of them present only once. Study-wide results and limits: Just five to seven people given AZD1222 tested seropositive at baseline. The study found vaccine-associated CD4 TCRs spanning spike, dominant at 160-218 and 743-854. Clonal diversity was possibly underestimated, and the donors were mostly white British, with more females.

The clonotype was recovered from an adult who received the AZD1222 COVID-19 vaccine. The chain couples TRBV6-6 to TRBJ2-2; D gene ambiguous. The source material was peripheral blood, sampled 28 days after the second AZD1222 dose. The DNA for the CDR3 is TGTGCCAGCAGCCTCGCCGGGGAGCTGTTTTTT. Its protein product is CASSLAGELFF.